One and the same sample provided the 32 T cell receptor beta chains below, sequenced in a study of beta chain features in type 1 diabetes. TCRB transcripts that were expressed got sequenced, as all of the isolated RNA had been reverse transcribed. Here immunoSEQ multiplex PCR was the method, and the copy in TCRdb shows in-frame clones only, minus some. This table has approximately 470,000 clones, around 28% appearing once. The material sequenced was naive CD4+ T cells from blood. These receptors came from a man aged 18 to 35 in good health.

This chain uses TRBV7-2 with TRBJ2-7; 9 nucleotides match TRBD2. The length of the CDR3 is 15 residues. Germline CDR1 and CDR2: SGHTA and FQGNSA. Trimming at V came to 3 bases and at J to 3 bases, leaving 6 bases not matched to a gene. The CDR3 nucleotides are TGTGCCAGCAGCTTCCGCGGGACTAGCTTCTACGAGCAGTACTTC. This gives the protein CASSFRGTSFYEQYF.

The CDR3 reads CASSQLLGSNEQFF. The CDR3 coding sequence is TGCGCCAGCAGCCAACTACTAGGGTCGAATGAGCAGTTCTTC. V and J are TRBV4-3 and TRBJ2-1; possibly TRBD2 for D (5 bases). The germline V and J ends were trimmed by 2 bases and 7 bases, with 12 bases remaining between them. This CDR3 is built from 14 residues. Germline CDR1 and CDR2: LGHNA and YSLEER.

Points on this clone: Other DNA variants within this sample encode the same CDR3. The chain uses TRBV5-4 and TRBJ2-5, with D possibly matching TRBD1 (6 bases). The V and J ends lost 4 bases and 2 bases respectively, with 9 bases between them. Germline CDR1 SGHNT, CDR2 YYREEE (reference sequence). The CDR3 is 13 amino acids. As DNA, the CDR3 is TGTGCCAGCAGCCTCGGACAGCAAGAGACCCAGTACTTC. Translated, it gives CASSLGQQETQYF.

The V and J genes are TRBV5-1 and TRBJ1-2; D might be TRBD1 (5 bases). CDR1 is SGHRS, CDR2 YFSETQ, per germline. The CDR3 is 14 amino acids. V was trimmed by 0 bases and J by 5 bases, leaving 11 bases between them. The CDR3 sequence: CASSLDRPGYGYTF. In DNA, the CDR3 is TGCGCCAGCAGCTTGGACAGGCCGGGGTATGGCTACACCTTC.

This sequence joins TRBV5-1 and TRBJ2-7; the D is unclear. The V end was cut by 1 base, the J end by 7 bases, with 12 bases between. Germline V lookup: CDR1 SGHRS, CDR2 YFSETQ. The CDR3 extends over 13 amino acids. The CDR3 DNA is TGCGCCAGCAGCTTGTCGACAACGGAGGAGCAGTACTTC. Protein: CASSLSTTEEQYF.

J is TRBJ2-5 and V is TRBV18; TRBD1 matches 7 bases. V lost 6 bases, J lost 2 bases, and 6 bases stayed unmatched. The CDR3 length is 14 residues. Germline V lookup: CDR1 KGHSH, CDR2 LQKENI. In DNA, the CDR3 is TGTGCCAGCTCGGAAGACAGGGTTCAAGAGACCCAGTACTTC. Its translation is CASSEDRVQETQYF.

This chain connects TRBV18 to TRBJ2-7, with 8 bases that match TRBD1. Unmatched junction bases numbered 1, after V lost 5 bases and J lost 1 base. The germline V gene encodes CDR1 KGHSH and CDR2 LQKENI. The CDR3 runs 13 residues. The CDR3 region is CASSGDRSYEQYF. Written as DNA, the CDR3 is TGTGCCAGCTCAGGGGACAGGTCCTACGAGCAGTACTTC.

This clone was counted a few times. The chain combines TRBV14 with TRBJ2-1; a weak D match, TRBD1 (8 bases). The germline V gene encodes CDR1 SGHDN and CDR2 FVKESK. CDR3 size: 15 residues. V was pared by 5 bases and J by 6 bases, with 17 bases between. The DNA for the CDR3 is TGTGCCAGCAGCTTCACAGGGGGAGGGGGCAATGAGCAGTTCTTC. Its protein product is CASSFTGGGGNEQFF.

The chain employs TRBV30 and TRBJ2-2; D is unresolved. The V and J ends lost 0 bases and 7 bases respectively, with 15 bases between them. The CDR3 loop spans 15 amino acids. CDR1 is GTSNPN, CDR2 SVGIG, per germline (reference sequence). DNA of the CDR3: TGTGCCTGGAGTGTCGGGCCTGGTCTTGGCGGGGAGCTGTTTTTT. This sequence encodes CAWSVGPGLGGELFF. The full variable domain, completed using reference TRBV30 and TRBJ2-2, is SQTIHQWPATLVQPVGSPLSLECTVEGTSNPNLYWYRQAAGRGLQLLFYSVGIGQISSEVPQNLSASRPQDRQFILSSKKLLLSDSGFYLCAWSVGPGLGGELFFGEGSRLTVL.

This clone was counted a few times. The chain combines TRBV7-3 with TRBJ2-3; 10 nucleotides agree with TRBD2. This CDR3 contains 15 residues. Germline CDR1 reads SGHTA; CDR2 reads FQGTGA. V lost 4 bases to trimming and J lost 2 bases; unmatched junction nucleotides: 3. CDR3 residues: CASSSSGRDTDTQYF. DNA of the CDR3: TGTGCCAGCAGCTCTAGCGGGAGAGACACAGATACGCAGTATTTT.

Concerning this clone itself: The sample contains more than one DNA sequence encoding this CDR3. The chain is built from TRBV13 and TRBJ2-7; D remains unclear. The CDR3 is 13 amino acids. Germline V CDR1 and CDR2: PRHDT, FYEKMQ (reference sequence). Trimming took 2 bases from V and 0 from J, leaving 5 bases between them. The DNA of the CDR3 is TGTGCCAGCAGCTTAAGAACCTCCTACGAGCAGTACTTC. Translation: CASSLRTSYEQYF.

V gene TRBV27 combines with J gene TRBJ2-1, with 7 bases lining up with TRBD1. V gave up 5 bases and J gave up 6 bases; unmatched junction bases: 7. This CDR3 contains 14 residues. CDR1 and CDR2 from the germline V gene are MNHEY and SMNVEV (reference sequence). The CDR3 nucleotides are TGTGCCAGCAGTCCTACTACAGGGGTCAATGAGCAGTTCTTC. Translated, it gives CASSPTTGVNEQFF.

The rearrangement joins TRBV6-5 to TRBJ1-2, with D unresolved. The V end was cut by 6 bases, the J end by 8 bases, with 13 bases between. This CDR3 is 12 amino acids long. Germline CDR1 reads MNHEY; CDR2 reads SVGAGI. DNA of the CDR3: TGTGCCAGCAGCGGAAGCGGATCGGGCTACACCTTC. Its translation: CASSGSGSGYTF.

This clone was counted between two and nine times. This chain joins TRBV29-1 and TRBJ2-1, with D tentatively TRBD1 or TRBD2 (5 bases each). This CDR3 has 15 amino acids. Germline V gene sequence: CDR1 SQVTM, CDR2 ANQGSEA. Trimming left V 5 bases short and J 0 bases short, with 14 bases between. CDR3 nucleotide sequence: TGCAGCGTTCACGGGACCCATAGCTCCTACAATGAGCAGTTCTTC. Residues: CSVHGTHSSYNEQFF.

This clone was picked up a small number of times. The rearrangement links TRBV29-1 to TRBJ2-1; the match to TRBD2 covers 10 bases. CDR1 is SQVTM and CDR2 is ANQGSEA in the germline V gene. CDR3 size: 14 residues. The ends lost 3 bases at V and 6 bases at J; junction bases unmatched: 5. This CDR3 is CSVEKGLASNEQFF. The CDR3 DNA is TGCAGCGTTGAGAAGGGACTAGCGTCCAATGAGCAGTTCTTC.

This clone was detected a few times. The chain has TRBV18 and TRBJ2-7, with D perhaps TRBD1 or TRBD2 (5 bases each). V lost 2 bases and J lost 1, with 9 bases in between. CDR3 size: 14 residues. Per germline, CDR1 KGHSH and CDR2 LQKENI. CDR3 amino acids: CASSPRGTSYEQYF. The CDR3 nucleotides are TGTGCCAGCTCACCAAGAGGGACGTCCTACGAGCAGTACTTC.

This clone was detected a few times. V gene TRBV18 combines with J gene TRBJ2-5, with D possibly being TRBD2 (5 bases). The V end was cut by 6 bases, the J end by 5 bases, with 10 bases between. The CDR3 length is 12 residues. The germline gives CDR1 KGHSH, CDR2 LQKENI. This chain's CDR3 is CASSHPGETQYF. CDR3 coding DNA: TGTGCCAGCTCGCACCCGGGGGAGACCCAGTACTTC.

In its sample, this clone was seen a few times. The rearrangement joins TRBV7-9 to TRBJ2-7, with 7 bases matching TRBD2. With 5 bases clipped from V and 0 bases from J, the junction kept 10 bases outside the gene matches. The length of the CDR3 is 16 residues. Germline lookup yields CDR1 SEHNR and CDR2 FQNEAQ (reference sequence). The CDR3 sequence is CASSPGIAGLSYEQYF. In nucleotides, the CDR3 is TGTGCCAGCAGCCCCGGTATAGCGGGCCTCTCCTACGAGCAGTACTTC. The full variable domain, with the rest looked up from reference TRBV7-9 and TRBJ2-7, is DTGVSQNPRHKITKRGQNVTFRCDPISEHNRLYWYRQTLGQGPEFLTYFQNEAQLEKSRLLSDRFSAERPKGSFSTLEIQRTEQGDSAMYLCASSPGIAGLSYEQYFGPGTRLTVT.

This clone was seen a few times. The chain has TRBV9 and TRBJ2-3; D unclear. Germline V gene sequence: CDR1 SGDLS, CDR2 YYNGEE. V gave up 2 bases and J gave up 1 base, with 8 bases separating them. This CDR3 is 14 amino acids long. CDR3 DNA sequence: TGTGCCAGCAGCGTTGCAGTTCGCACAGATACGCAGTATTTT. Its protein is CASSVAVRTDTQYF.

V and J are TRBV6-6 and TRBJ1-4; no firm D call. Per germline, CDR1 MNHNY and CDR2 SVGAGI (reference sequence). V was shortened by 2 bases and J by 0 bases, with 10 bases between the two germline ends. There are 16 residues in the CDR3. CDR3: CASSYHIGATNEKLFF. For the CDR3, the DNA is TGTGCCAGCAGTTACCACATTGGGGCAACTAATGAAAAACTGTTTTTT.

The V call is TRBV2, the J call TRBJ2-7, with 7 positions matching TRBD1. V lost 7 bases to trimming and J lost 3 bases; unmatched junction nucleotides: 6. CDR1 and CDR2 (germline): SNHLY, FYNNEI. The CDR3 is made up of 13 amino acids. The CDR3 coding sequence is TGTGCCAGCAAAGCGACAGGGAGCTACGAGCAGTACTTC. This gives the protein CASKATGSYEQYF.

As to this clone: Within the sample, other DNA sequences also encode this same CDR3. The chain is built from TRBV29-1 and TRBJ2-7, with 9 bases matching TRBD1. Trimming at V came to 6 bases and at J to 1 base, leaving 1 base not matched to a gene. This CDR3 comprises 12 residues. Germline loops: CDR1 SQVTM, CDR2 ANQGSEA. CDR3 in amino acids: CSVGQGSYEQYF. In nucleotides, the CDR3 is TGCAGCGTAGGACAGGGGTCCTACGAGCAGTACTTC.

On this clone itself: Other DNA sequences in the sample encode the same CDR3. This chain connects TRBV30 to TRBJ2-5, with a possible D match to TRBD1 (6 bases). The CDR3 is 13 amino acids. With 2 bases removed from V and 4 bases from J, the gap between germline ends came to 11 bases. CDR1 GTSNPN and CDR2 SVGIG come from the germline V gene (reference sequence). The CDR3 region has the DNA TGTGCCTGGAGTCCGACAGGAAGAGAGACCCAGTACTTC. Protein: CAWSPTGRETQYF. Full variable domain (remainder filled in from reference TRBV30 and TRBJ2-5): SQTIHQWPATLVQPVGSPLSLECTVEGTSNPNLYWYRQAAGRGLQLLFYSVGIGQISSEVPQNLSASRPQDRQFILSSKKLLLSDSGFYLCAWSPTGRETQYFGPGTRLLVL.

Here the CDR3 reads CACDGSNQPQHF. CDR3 DNA: TGTGCCTGTGACGGTAGCAATCAGCCCCAGCATTTT. This sequence joins TRBV30 and TRBJ1-5; no firm D call. Germline values: CDR1 GTSNPN, CDR2 SVGIG (reference sequence). Trimming removed 6 bases from V and 0 bases from J, with 6 bases in between. The CDR3 contains 12 residues.

Only a few counts were recorded for this clone. The rearrangement uses TRBV6-6 and TRBJ2-7; no clear D. The germline V gene has CDR1 MNHNY and CDR2 SVGAGI (reference sequence). The length of the CDR3 is 16 residues. V lost 2 bases and J lost 2, with 16 bases in between. CDR3 bases: TGTGCCAGCAGTTACCTACGGCCGCAAGAAACCTACGAGCAGTACTTC. Translation gives CASSYLRPQETYEQYF.

This clone was observed a few times. The V and J genes are TRBV29-1 and TRBJ2-7; the D gene is possibly TRBD2 (5 bases). Germline V gene lookup returns CDR1 SQVTM and CDR2 ANQGSEA. V was cut by 1 base and J by 6 bases, with 16 bases left in between. CDR3 length: 14 amino acids. In DNA, the CDR3 is TGCAGCGTTGAAGGTAACGGGGTGAGTGGCGAGCAGTACTTC. It translates to CSVEGNGVSGEQYF.

The table lists this clone with a few counts. This chain uses TRBV29-1 with TRBJ1-1; D is ambiguous. CDR1 is SQVTM and CDR2 is ANQGSEA in the germline V gene. The CDR3 runs to 11 residues. Trimming cost V 6 bases and J 6 bases, with 11 bases left between them. The CDR3 sequence: CSVTLAAEAFF. CDR3 nucleotides: TGCAGCGTCACCCTGGCTGCTGAAGCTTTCTTT.

The J gene is TRBJ2-1, the V gene TRBV20-1; D is unclear. The CDR3 length is 9 residues. Germline CDR1 is DFQATT and CDR2 is SNEGSKA (reference sequence). The ends were cut back, 7 bases at V and 8 bases at J, with 6 bases in the middle. DNA of the CDR3: TGCAGTGTTACCTATGAGCAGTTCTTC. As protein: CSVTYEQFF.

This clone was observed a few times. The V call is TRBV5-1, the J call TRBJ2-6; no definite D call. With 4 bases removed from V and 4 bases from J, the gap between germline ends came to 9 bases. The V gene's germline CDR1 is SGHRS and CDR2 YFSETQ. This CDR3 region has 14 residues. The CDR3 region is CASSGTVGANVLTF. The CDR3 nucleotides read TGCGCCAGCAGCGGAACAGTGGGGGCCAACGTCCTGACTTTC.

CDR3: CASSLESYREEAFF. CDR3 in DNA: TGCGCCAGCAGCTTGGAGTCTTACAGAGAAGAAGCTTTCTTT. V and J are TRBV5-1 and TRBJ1-1, with no clear D. Germline loops: CDR1 SGHRS, CDR2 YFSETQ. This CDR3 comprises 14 residues. The V end lost 0 bases, the J end lost 8 bases, and 14 bases lay between the germline ends.

V is TRBV7-2 and J is TRBJ2-7; D gene unclear. Per the germline V gene, CDR1 is SGHTA and CDR2 is FQGNSA. This CDR3 comprises 15 residues. Trimming pared 5 bases from V and 3 bases from J, leaving 17 bases between. The CDR3 DNA follows: TGTGCCAGCAGCGATGGCTGGGCTTCTGTCTACGAGCAGTACTTC. Amino acids: CASSDGWASVYEQYF. Combining the CDR3 with reference TRBV7-2 and TRBJ2-7 gives the whole variable domain GAGVSQSPSNKVTEKGKDVELRCDPISGHTALYWYRQSLGQGLEFLIYFQGNSAPDKSGLPSDRFSAERTGGSVSTLTIQRTQQEDSAVYLCASSDGWASVYEQYFGPGTRLTVT.

This clone was recorded only once. At the DNA level, this CDR3 is encoded by other sequences in the same sample as well. The chain has TRBV7-9 and TRBJ2-1; no clear D gene. CDR1 is SEHNR, CDR2 FQNEAQ, per germline (reference sequence). V was clipped by 6 bases and J by 0 bases, with 6 bases between them. This CDR3 comprises 13 residues. In nucleotides, the CDR3 is TGTGCCAGCAGTCTCAGCTCCTACAATGAGCAGTTCTTC. This translates into CASSLSSYNEQFF.